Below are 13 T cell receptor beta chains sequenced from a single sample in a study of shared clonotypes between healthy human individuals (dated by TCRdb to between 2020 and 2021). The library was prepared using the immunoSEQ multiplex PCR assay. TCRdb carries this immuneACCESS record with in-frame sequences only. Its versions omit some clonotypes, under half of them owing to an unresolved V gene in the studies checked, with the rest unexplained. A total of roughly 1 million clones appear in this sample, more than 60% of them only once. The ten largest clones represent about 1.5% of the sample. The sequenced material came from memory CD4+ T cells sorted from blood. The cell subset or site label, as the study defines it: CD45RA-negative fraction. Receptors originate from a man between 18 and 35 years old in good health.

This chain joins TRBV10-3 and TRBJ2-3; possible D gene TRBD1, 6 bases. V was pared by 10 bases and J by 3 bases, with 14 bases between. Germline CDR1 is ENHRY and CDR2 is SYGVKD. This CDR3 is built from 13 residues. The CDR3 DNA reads TGTGCCAACCAGGGACAAATAACAGATACGCAGTATTTT. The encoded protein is CANQGQITDTQYF.

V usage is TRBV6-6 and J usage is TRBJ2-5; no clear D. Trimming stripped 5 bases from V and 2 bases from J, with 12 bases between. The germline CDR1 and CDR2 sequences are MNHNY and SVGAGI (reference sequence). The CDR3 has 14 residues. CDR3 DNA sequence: TGTGCCAGCAGTGCTGTCGGTGGGCAAGAGACCCAGTACTTC. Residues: CASSAVGGQETQYF.

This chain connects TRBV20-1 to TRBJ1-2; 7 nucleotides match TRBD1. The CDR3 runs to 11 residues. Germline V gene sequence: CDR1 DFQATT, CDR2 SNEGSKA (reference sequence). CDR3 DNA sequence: TGCAGCATCGACAGGGATTGGGGCTACACCTTC. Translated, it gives CSIDRDWGYTF.

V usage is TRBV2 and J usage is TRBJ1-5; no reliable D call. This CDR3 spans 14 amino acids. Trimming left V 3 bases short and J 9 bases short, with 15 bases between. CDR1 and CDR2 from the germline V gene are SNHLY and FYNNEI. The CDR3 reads CASSERTVLRPQHF. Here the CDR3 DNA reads TGTGCCAGCAGTGAGAGAACAGTGCTAAGGCCCCAGCATTTT. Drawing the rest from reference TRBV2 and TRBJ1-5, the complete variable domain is EPEVTQTPSHQVTQMGQEVILRCVPISNHLYFYWYRQILGQKVEFLVSFYNNEISEKSEIFDDQFSVERPDGSNFTLKIRSTKLEDSAMYFCASSERTVLRPQHFGDGTRLSIL.

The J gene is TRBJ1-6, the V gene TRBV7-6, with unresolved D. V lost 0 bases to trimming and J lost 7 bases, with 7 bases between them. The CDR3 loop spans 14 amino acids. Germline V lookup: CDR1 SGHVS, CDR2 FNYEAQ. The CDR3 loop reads CASSLAPPNSPLHF. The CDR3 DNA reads TGTGCCAGCAGCTTAGCACCGCCCAATTCACCCCTCCACTTT. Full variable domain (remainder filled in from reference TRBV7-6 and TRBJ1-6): GAGVSQSPRYKVTKRGQDVALRCDPISGHVSLYWYRQALGQGPEFLTYFNYEAQQDKSGLPNDRFSAERPEGSISTLTIQRTEQRDSAMYRCASSLAPPNSPLHFGNGTRLTVT.

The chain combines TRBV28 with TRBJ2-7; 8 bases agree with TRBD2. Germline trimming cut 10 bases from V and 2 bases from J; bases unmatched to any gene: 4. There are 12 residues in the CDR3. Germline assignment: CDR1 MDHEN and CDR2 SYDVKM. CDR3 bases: TGTGCCACCCGGGGGGGTGCCTACGAGCAGTACTTC. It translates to CATRGGAYEQYF.

The CDR3 coding sequence is TGTGCCAGCAGCTTGGAGGGGTCTAACTATGGCTACACCTTC. This gives the protein CASSLEGSNYGYTF. This chain joins TRBV5-6 and TRBJ1-2; D perhaps matches TRBD1 (5 bases). Germline V lookup: CDR1 SGHDT, CDR2 YYEEEE. V was shortened by 0 bases and J by 0 bases, with 6 bases between the two germline ends. The CDR3 has 14 residues.

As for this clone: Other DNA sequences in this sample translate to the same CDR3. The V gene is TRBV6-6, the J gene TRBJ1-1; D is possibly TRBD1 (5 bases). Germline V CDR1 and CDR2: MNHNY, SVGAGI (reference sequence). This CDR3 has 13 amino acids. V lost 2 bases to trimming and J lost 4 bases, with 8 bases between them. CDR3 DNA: TGTGCCAGCAGTTACGGGGGGGGCACTGAAGCTTTCTTT. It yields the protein CASSYGGGTEAFF.

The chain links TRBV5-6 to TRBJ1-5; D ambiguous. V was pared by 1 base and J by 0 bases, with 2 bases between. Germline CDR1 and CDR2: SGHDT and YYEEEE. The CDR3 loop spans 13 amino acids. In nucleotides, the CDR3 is TGTGCCAGCAGCTTGACTAGCAATCAGCCCCAGCATTTT. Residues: CASSLTSNQPQHF.

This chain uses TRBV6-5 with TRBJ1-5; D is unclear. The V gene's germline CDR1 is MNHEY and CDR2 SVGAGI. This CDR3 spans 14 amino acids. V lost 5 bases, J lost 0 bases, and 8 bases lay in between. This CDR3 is CASSRGSSNQPQHF. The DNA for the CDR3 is TGTGCCAGCAGTCGGGGAAGTAGCAATCAGCCCCAGCATTTT.

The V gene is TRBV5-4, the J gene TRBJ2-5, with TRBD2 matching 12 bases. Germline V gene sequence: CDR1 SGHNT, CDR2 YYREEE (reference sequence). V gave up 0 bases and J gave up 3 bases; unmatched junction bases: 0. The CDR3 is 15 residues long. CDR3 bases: TGTGCCAGCAGCTTGGGACTAGCGGGAGAAGAGACCCAGTACTTC. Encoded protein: CASSLGLAGEETQYF.

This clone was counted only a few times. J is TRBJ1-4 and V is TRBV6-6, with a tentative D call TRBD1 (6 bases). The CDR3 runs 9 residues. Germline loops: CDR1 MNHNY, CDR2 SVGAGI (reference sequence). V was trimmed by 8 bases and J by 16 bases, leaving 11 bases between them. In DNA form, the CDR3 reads TGTGCCAGCGGGAGGGGGACGTTTTTT. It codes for CASGRGTFF.

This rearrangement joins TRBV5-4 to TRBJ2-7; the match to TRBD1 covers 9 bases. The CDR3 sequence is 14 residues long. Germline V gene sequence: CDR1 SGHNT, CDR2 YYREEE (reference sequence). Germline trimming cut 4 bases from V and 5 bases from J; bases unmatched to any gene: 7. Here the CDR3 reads CASSDDRGSNEQYF. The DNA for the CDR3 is TGTGCCAGCAGCGATGACAGGGGGAGTAACGAGCAGTACTTC.